This T cell receptor (beta chain) was captured in a study of blood T cells in healthy people across ages. Study background: Capture by template switching was about one barcoded beta molecule per two T cells.

For every donor, a draw yielded around 10 milliliters of peripheral blood. Trimming removed 0 bases at V and 7 bases at J, with 10 bases between. CDR1 and CDR2 from the germline V gene are LGHDT and YNNKEL (reference sequence). The CDR3 extends over 14 amino acids. For this clonotype: Its specificity is not known.

A second about 6 to 12 cycle PCR used barcoded and J-beta primers. A 12-random-nucleotide template-switch adaptor tagged each cDNA molecule. TCRdb fed the 5' RACE reads into MiXCR, producing one record per CDR3 protein. Here the sample spans 1.6 million or so distinct CDR3 sequences, about 31% being singletons. Study-level results: Estimates of total diversity, which came from one million sequenced T cells, were considered to be underestimates.

The sample was blood. V gene TRBV3-1 combines with J gene TRBJ2-1; unclear D gene. The receptor was isolated from a woman aged 25 to 45 in good health. CDR3 sequence reads: CASSQDLLGNEQFF. DNA of the CDR3: TGTGCCAGCAGCCAAGACTTACTTGGGAATGAGCAGTTCTTC.